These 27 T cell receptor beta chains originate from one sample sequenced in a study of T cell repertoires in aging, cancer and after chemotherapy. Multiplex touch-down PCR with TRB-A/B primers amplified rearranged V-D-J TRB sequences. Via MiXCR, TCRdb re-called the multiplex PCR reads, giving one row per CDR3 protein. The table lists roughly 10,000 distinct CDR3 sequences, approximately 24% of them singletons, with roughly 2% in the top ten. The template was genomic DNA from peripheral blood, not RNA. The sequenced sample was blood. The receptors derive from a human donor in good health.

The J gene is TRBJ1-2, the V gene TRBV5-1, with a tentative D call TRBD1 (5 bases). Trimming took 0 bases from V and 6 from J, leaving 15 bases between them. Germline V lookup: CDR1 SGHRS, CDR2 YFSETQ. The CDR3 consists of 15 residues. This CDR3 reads CASSLAVQGIHGYTF. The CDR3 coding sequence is TGCGCCAGCAGCTTGGCCGTTCAGGGAATCCATGGCTACACCTTC.

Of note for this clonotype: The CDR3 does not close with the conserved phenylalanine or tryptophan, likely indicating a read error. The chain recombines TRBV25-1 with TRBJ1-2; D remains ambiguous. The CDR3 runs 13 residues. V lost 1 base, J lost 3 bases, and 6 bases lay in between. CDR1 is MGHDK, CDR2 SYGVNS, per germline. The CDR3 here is CASSELVDYGYTL. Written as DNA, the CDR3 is TGTGCCAGCAGTGAATTGGTAGACTATGGCTACACCTTA.

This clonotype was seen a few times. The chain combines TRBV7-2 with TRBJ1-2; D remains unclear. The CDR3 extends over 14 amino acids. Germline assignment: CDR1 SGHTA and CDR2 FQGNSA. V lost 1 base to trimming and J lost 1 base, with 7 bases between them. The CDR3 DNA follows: TGTGCCAGCAGCTTAGAGTTACTTAACTATGGCTACACCTTC. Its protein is CASSLELLNYGYTF.

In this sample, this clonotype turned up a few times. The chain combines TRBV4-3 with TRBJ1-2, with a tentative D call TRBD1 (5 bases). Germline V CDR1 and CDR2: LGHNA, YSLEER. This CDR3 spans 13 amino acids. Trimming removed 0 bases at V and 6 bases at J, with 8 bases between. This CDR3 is CASSQERGDGYTF. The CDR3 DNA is TGCGCCAGCAGCCAAGAGAGAGGGGATGGCTACACCTTC.

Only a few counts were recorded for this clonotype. The CDR3 region is CASSLGYGGNTIYF. The CDR3 DNA reads as TGCGCCAGCAGCTTGGGTTACGGCGGAAACACCATATATTTT. The chain joins TRBV5-1 to TRBJ1-3; no definite D call. The CDR3 covers 14 residues. V lost 0 bases, J lost 4 bases, and 8 bases lay in between. In germline, CDR1 is SGHRS, CDR2 YFSETQ.

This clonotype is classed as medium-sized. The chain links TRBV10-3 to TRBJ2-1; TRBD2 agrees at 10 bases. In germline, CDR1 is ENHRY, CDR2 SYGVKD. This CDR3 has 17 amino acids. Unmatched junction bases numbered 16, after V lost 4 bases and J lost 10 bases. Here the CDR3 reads CAISAFSGTSVAKEQFF. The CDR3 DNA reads TGTGCCATCAGTGCGTTCTCCGGGACTAGCGTCGCGAAGGAGCAGTTCTTC.

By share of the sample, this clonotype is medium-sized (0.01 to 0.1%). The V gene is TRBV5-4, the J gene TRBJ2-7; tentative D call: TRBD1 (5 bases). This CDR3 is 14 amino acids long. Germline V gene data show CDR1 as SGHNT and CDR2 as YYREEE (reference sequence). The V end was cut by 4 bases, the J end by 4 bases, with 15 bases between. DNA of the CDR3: TGTGCCAGCAGCCCAGGACACGAAGAATACGAGCAGTACTTC. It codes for CASSPGHEEYEQYF. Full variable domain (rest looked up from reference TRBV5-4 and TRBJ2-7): ETGVTQSPTHLIKTRGQQVTLRCSSQSGHNTVSWYQQALGQGPQFIFQYYREEENGRGNFPPRFSGLQFPNYSSELNVNALELDDSALYLCASSPGHEEYEQYFGPGTRLTVT.

The CDR3 loop is CASRNQMNTEAFF. Written as DNA, the CDR3 is TGTGCCAGCAGGAACCAGATGAACACTGAAGCTTTCTTT. The chain employs TRBV6-6 and TRBJ1-1, with D hard to call. This CDR3 spans 13 amino acids. V was shortened by 6 bases and J by 0 bases, with 8 bases between the two germline ends. Germline CDR1 and CDR2: MNHNY and SVGAGI (reference sequence).

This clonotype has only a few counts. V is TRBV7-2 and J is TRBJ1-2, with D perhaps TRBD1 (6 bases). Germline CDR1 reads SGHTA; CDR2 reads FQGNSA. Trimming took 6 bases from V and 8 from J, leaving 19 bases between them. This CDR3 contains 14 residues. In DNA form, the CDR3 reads TGTGCCAGCAGGCGACAGGCCCCTCTTGGCGGCTACACCTTC. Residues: CASRRQAPLGGYTF.

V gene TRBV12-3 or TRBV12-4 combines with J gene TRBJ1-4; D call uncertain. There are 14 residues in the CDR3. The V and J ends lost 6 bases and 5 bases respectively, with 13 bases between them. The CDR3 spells CASSHNIINEKLFF. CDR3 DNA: TGTGCCAGCAGCCACAACATTATCAATGAAAAACTGTTTTTT.

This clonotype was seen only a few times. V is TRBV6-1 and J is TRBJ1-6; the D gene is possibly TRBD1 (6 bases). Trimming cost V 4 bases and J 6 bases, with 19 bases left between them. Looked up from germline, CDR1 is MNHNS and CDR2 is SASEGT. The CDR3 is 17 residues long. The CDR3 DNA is TGTGCCAGCAGTGTGTGGGGGACACCGGGGGGTAATTCACCCCTCCACTTT. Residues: CASSVWGTPGGNSPLHF.

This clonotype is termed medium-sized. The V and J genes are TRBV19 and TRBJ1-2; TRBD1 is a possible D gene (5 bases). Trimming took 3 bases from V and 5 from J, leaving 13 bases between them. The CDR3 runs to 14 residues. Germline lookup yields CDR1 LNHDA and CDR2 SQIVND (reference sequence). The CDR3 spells CASSMGRAGYGYTF. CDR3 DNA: TGTGCCAGTAGTATGGGCAGGGCCGGGTATGGCTACACCTTC. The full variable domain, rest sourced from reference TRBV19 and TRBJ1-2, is DGGITQSPKYLFRKEGQNVTLSCEQNLNHDAMYWYRQDPGQGLRLIYYSQIVNDFQKGDIAEGYSVSREKKESFPLTVTSAQKNPTAFYLCASSMGRAGYGYTFGSGTRLTVV.

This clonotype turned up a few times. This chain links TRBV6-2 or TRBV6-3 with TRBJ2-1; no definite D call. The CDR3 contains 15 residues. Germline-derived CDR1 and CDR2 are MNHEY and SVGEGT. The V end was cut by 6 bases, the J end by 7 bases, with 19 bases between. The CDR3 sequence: CASSQAWGSRNEQFF. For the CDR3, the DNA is TGTGCCAGCAGCCAGGCGTGGGGTTCTAGGAATGAGCAGTTCTTC.

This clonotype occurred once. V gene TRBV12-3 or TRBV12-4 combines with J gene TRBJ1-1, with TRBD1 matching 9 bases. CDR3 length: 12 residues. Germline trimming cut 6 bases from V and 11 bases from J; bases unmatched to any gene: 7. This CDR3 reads CASRDPQGAAFF. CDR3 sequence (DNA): TGTGCCAGCAGGGACCCACAGGGGGCTGCTTTCTTT.

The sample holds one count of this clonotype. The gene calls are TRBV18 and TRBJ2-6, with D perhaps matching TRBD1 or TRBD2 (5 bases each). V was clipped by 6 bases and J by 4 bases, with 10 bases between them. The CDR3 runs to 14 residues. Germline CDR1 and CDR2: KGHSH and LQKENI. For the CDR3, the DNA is TGTGCCAGCTCGGGGCCGGGAGGGGCCAACGTCCTGACTTTC. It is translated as CASSGPGGANVLTF.

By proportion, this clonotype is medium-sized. As DNA, the CDR3 is TGTGCCAGCAGCCATGGTCCAGTCTCTGGAAACACCATATATTTT. Translation gives CASSHGPVSGNTIYF. The chain has TRBV11-2 and TRBJ1-3; D uncertain. Trimming removed 5 bases from V and 0 bases from J, with 11 bases in between. The germline CDR1 and CDR2 sequences are SGHAT and FQNNGV. CDR3 length equals 15 residues.

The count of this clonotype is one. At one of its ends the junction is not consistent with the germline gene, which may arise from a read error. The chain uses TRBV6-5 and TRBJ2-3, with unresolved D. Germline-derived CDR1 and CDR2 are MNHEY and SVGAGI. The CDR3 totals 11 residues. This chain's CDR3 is CAARYSDTHYF. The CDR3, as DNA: TGTGCCGCGAGATACTCAGATACGCATTATTTT.

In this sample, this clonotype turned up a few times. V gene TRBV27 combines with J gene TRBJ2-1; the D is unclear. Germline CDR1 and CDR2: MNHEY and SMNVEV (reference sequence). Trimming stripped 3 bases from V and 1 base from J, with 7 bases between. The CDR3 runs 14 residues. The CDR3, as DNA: TGTGCCAGCAGTTTGGCTGAATCCTACAATGAGCAGTTCTTC. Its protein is CASSLAESYNEQFF.

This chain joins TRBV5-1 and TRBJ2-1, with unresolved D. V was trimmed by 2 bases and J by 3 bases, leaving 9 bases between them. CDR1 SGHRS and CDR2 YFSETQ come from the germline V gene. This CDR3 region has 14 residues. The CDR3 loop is CASSFGQLYNEQFF. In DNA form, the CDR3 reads TGCGCCAGCAGCTTCGGGCAACTCTACAATGAGCAGTTCTTC.

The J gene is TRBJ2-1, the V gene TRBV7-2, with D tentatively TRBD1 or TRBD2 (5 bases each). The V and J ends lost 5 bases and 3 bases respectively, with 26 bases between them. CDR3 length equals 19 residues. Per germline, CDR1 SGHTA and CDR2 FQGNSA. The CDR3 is CASSRNSASGTPLYNEQFF. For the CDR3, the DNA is TGTGCCAGCAGCAGGAATTCAGCGTCAGGGACCCCCCTCTACAATGAGCAGTTCTTC. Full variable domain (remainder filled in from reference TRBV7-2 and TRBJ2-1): GAGVSQSPSNKVTEKGKDVELRCDPISGHTALYWYRQSLGQGLEFLIYFQGNSAPDKSGLPSDRFSAERTGGSVSTLTIQRTQQEDSAVYLCASSRNSASGTPLYNEQFFGPGTRLTVL.

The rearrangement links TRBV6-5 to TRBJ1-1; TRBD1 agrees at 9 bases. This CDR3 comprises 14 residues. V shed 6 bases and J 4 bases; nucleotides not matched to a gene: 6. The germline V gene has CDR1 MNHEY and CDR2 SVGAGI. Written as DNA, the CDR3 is TGTGCCAGCAGGGGACAGGGTAAAGCCACTGAAGCTTTCTTT. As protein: CASRGQGKATEAFF.

This CDR3 reads CASSPGQGIDQPQHF. DNA of the CDR3: TGTGCCAGCTCCCCGGGACAGGGGATAGATCAGCCCCAGCATTTT. The chain uses TRBV18 and TRBJ1-5; 10 bases line up with TRBD1. After removal of 6 bases from V and 5 bases from J, the junction contained 7 bases not matched to a gene. The CDR3 spans 15 residues. The germline CDR1 and CDR2 sequences are KGHSH and LQKENI.

This chain's CDR3 is CARALVGEGGFGYTF. The CDR3 nucleotides are TGTGCCAGAGCCCTCGTGGGAGAAGGTGGTTTTGGCTACACCTTC. This rearrangement joins TRBV5-3 to TRBJ1-2; D gene unclear. TRBV5-3 is classed as an ORF, of uncertain function. The CDR3 spans 15 residues. Between the trimmed V and J ends, which lost 7 bases and 7 bases, there was a span of 23 bases.

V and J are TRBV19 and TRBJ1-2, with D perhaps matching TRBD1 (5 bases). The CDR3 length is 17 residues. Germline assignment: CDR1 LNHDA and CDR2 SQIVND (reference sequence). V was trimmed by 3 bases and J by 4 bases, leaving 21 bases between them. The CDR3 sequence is CASSMAGTIGDSYGYTF. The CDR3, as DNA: TGTGCCAGTAGTATGGCCGGGACGATCGGTGACAGCTATGGCTACACCTTC.

The CDR3 is CASRPSSGIGYTF. CDR3 bases: TGTGCCAGCAGACCCTCGTCGGGGATCGGCTACACCTTC. V gene TRBV27 combines with J gene TRBJ1-2; D remains unclear. CDR3 length: 13 amino acids. Germline CDR1 and CDR2: MNHEY and SMNVEV (reference sequence). V gave up 6 bases and J gave up 8 bases, with 16 bases separating them.

CDR3 sequence (DNA): TGTGCCAGCAGTTACTCAGGGAAACGACAGCCCCAGCATTTT. It encodes CASSYSGKRQPQHF. The V and J genes are TRBV6-2 or TRBV6-3 and TRBJ1-5, with no clear D. Trimming pared 0 bases from V and 7 bases from J, leaving 10 bases between. Germline V CDR1 and CDR2: MNHEY, SVGEGT. This CDR3 has 14 residues.

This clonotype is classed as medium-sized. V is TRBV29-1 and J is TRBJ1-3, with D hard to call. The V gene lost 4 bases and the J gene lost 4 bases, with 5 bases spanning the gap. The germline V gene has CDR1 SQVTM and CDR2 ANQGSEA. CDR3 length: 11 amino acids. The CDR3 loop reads CSVVQGNTIYF. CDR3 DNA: TGCAGCGTTGTTCAAGGAAACACCATATATTTT.